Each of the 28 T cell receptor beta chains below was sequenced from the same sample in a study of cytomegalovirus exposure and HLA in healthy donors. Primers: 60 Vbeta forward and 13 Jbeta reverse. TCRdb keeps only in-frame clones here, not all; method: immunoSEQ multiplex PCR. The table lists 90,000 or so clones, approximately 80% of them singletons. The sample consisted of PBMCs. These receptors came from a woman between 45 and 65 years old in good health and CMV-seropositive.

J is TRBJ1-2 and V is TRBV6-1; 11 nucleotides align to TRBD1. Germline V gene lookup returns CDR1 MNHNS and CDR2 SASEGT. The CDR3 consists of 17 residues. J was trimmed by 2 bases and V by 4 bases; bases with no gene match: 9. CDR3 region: CASSAGTGTGGNYGYTF. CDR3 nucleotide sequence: TGTGCCAGCAGTGCGGGGACCGGGACAGGGGGGAACTATGGCTACACCTTC.

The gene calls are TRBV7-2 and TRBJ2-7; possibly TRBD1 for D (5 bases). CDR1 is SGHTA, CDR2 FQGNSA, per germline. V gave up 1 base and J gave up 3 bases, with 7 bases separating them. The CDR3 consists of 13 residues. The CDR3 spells CASSLGGGYEQYV. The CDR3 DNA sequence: TGTGCCAGCAGCTTAGGGGGCGGCTACGAGCAGTACGTC.

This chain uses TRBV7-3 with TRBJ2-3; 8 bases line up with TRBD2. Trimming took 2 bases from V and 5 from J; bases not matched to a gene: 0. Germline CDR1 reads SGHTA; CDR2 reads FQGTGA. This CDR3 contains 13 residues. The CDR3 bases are TGTGCCAGCAGCTTAGCGGGGGGAGATACGCAGTATTTT. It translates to CASSLAGGDTQYF.

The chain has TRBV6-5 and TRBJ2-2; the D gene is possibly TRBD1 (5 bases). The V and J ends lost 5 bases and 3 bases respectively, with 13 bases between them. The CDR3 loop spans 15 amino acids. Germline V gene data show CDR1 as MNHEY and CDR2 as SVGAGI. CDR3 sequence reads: CASSTRQGHTGELFF. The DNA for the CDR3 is TGTGCCAGCAGTACCCGTCAGGGCCACACCGGGGAGCTGTTTTTT.

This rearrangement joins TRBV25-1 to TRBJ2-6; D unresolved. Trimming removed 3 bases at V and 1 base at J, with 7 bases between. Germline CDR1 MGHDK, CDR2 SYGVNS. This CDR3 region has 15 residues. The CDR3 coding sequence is TGTGCCAGCAGTGACGCGTTGTCTGGGGCCAACGTCCTGACTTTC. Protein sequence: CASSDALSGANVLTF.

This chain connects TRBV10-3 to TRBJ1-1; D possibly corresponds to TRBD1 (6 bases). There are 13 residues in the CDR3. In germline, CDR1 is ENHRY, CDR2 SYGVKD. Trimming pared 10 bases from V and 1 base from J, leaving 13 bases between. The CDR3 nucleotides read TGTGCCACTGGCCGGGGGGCGAACACTGAAGCTTTCTTT. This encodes CATGRGANTEAFF.

As DNA, the CDR3 is TGTGCCAGCAGCCCCTTCCCCGACAGAACCGCTCGCACTGAAGCTTTCTTT. It translates to CASSPFPDRTARTEAFF. The chain employs TRBV11-2 and TRBJ1-1; TRBD1 is a possible D gene (5 bases). V dropped 5 bases and J dropped 4 bases, with 23 bases sitting between them. Germline assignment: CDR1 SGHAT and CDR2 FQNNGV. The CDR3 is made up of 17 amino acids.

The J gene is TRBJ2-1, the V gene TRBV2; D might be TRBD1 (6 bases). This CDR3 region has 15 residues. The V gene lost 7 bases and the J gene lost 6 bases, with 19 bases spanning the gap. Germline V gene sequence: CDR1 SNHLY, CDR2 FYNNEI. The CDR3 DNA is TGTGCCAGCATGGCAGGGGTCACTTCTACCAATGAGCAGTTCTTC. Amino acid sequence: CASMAGVTSTNEQFF. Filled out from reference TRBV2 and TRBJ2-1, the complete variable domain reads EPEVTQTPSHQVTQMGQEVILRCVPISNHLYFYWYRQILGQKVEFLVSFYNNEISEKSEIFDDQFSVERPDGSNFTLKIRSTKLEDSAMYFCASMAGVTSTNEQFFGPGTRLTVL.

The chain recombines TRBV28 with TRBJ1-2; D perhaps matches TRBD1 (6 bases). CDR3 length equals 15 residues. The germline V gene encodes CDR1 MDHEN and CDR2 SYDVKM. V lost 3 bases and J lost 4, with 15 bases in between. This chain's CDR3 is CASSLSQGTLYGYTF. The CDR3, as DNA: TGTGCCAGCAGTTTGAGTCAGGGGACCCTCTATGGCTACACCTTC.

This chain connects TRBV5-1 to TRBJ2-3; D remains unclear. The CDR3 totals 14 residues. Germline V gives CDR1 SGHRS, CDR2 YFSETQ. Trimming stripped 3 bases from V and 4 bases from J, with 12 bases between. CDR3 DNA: TGCGCCAGCAGCTCAGCGCCTGGCGCAGATACGCAGTATTTT. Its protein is CASSSAPGADTQYF.

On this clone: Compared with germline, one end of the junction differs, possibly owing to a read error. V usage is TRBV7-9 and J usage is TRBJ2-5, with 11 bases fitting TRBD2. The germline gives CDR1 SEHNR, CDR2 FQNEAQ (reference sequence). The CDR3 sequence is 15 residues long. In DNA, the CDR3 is TGTTCCAGCAGCTTACTAGCGGGAGCCCAAGAGACCCAGTACTTC. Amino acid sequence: CSSSLLAGAQETQYF.

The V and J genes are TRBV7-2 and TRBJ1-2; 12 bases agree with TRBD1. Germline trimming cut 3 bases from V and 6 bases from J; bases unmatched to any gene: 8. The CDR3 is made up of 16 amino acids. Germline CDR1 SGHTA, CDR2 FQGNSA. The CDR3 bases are TGTGCCAGCAGCTTCCCCGGGGGACAGGGGGCGAATGGCTACACCTTC. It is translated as CASSFPGGQGANGYTF.

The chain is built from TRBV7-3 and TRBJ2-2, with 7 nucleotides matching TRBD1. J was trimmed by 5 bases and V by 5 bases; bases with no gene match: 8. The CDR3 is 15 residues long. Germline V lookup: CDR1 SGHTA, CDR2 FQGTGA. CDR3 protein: CASSRSGQATGELFF. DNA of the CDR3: TGTGCCAGCAGCCGATCTGGACAGGCGACCGGGGAGCTGTTTTTT.

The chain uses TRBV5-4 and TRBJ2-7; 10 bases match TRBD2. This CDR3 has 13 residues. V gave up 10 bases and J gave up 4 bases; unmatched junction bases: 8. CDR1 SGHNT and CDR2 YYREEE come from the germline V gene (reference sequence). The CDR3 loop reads CAFQASGSYEQYV. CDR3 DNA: TGTGCCTTCCAGGCTAGCGGGAGTTACGAGCAGTACGTC.

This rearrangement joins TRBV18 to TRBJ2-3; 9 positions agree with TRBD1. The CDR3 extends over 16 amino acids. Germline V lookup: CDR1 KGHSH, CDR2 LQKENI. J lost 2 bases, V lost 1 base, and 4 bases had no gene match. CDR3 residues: CASSPLGQGYTDTQYF. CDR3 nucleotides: TGTGCCAGCTCACCACTAGGACAGGGGTACACAGATACGCAGTATTTT.

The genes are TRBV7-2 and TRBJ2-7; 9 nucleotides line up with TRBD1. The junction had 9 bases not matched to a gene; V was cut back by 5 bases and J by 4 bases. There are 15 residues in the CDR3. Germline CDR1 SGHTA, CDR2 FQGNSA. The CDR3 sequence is CASSLHGTGRYEQYF. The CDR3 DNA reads TGTGCCAGCAGCCTCCACGGGACAGGGCGATACGAGCAGTACTTC.

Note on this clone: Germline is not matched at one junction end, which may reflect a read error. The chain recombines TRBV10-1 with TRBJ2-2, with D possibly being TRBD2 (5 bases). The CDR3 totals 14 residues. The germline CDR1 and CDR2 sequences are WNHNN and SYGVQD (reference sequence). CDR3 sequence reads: CASTEGLNTGELFF. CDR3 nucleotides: TGCGCCAGCACTGAGGGCTTGAACACCGGGGAGCTGTTTTTT.

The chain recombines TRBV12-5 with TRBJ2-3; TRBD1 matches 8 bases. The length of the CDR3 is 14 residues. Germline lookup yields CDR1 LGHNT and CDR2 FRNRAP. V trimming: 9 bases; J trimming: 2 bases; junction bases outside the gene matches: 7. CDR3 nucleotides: TGTGCTAGCCTCGACAGGGGACTCACAGATACGCAGTATTTT. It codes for CASLDRGLTDTQYF. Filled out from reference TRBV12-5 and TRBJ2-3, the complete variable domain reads DARVTQTPRHKVTEMGQEVTMRCQPILGHNTVFWYRQTMMQGLELLAYFRNRAPLDDSGMPKDRFSAEMPDATLATLKIQPSEPRDSAVYFCASLDRGLTDTQYFGPGTRLTVL.

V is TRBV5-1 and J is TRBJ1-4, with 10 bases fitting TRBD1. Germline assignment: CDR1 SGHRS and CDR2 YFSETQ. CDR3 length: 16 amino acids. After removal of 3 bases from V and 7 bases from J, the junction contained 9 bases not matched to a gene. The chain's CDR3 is CASSSTGQGRGEKLFF. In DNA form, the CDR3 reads TGCGCCAGCAGCTCAACGGGACAGGGGAGGGGTGAAAAACTGTTTTTT.

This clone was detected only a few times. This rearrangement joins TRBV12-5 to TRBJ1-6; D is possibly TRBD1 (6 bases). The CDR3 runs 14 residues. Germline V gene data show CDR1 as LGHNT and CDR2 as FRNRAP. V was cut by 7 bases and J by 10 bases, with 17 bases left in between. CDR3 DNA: TGTGCTAGTGCTTTCGGGGGGCTGGGGTCACCCCTCCACTTT. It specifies CASAFGGLGSPLHF.

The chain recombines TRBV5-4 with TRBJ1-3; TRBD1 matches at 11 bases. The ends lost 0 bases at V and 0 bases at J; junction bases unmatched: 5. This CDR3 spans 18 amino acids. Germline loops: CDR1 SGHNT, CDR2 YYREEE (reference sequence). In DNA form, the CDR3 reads TGTGCCAGCAGCTTGGGAGGGACAGGGGGAGACTCTGGAAACACCATATATTTT. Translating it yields CASSLGGTGGDSGNTIYF.

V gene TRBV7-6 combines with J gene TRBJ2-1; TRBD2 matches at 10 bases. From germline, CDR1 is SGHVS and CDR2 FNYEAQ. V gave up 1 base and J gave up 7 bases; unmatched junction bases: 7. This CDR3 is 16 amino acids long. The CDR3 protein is CASSLEVAGGNNEQFF. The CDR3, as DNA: TGTGCCAGCAGCTTAGAGGTAGCGGGGGGAAATAATGAGCAGTTCTTC.

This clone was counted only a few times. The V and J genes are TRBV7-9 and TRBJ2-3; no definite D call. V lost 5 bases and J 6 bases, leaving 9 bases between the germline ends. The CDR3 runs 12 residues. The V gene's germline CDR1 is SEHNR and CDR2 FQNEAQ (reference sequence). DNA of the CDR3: TGTGCCAGCAGCCCGTACGCGGATACGCAGTATTTT. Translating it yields CASSPYADTQYF.

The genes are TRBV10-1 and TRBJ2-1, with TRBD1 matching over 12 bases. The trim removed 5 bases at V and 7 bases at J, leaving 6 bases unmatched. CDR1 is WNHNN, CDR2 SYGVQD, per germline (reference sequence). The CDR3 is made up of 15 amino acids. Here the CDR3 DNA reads TGCGCCAGCAGTCCCGGGACAGGGGGCTTGAATGAGCAGTTCTTC. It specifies CASSPGTGGLNEQFF.

The CDR3 DNA reads TGTGCCAGCACCAAGTTGACGGATGCACTAGCGAGCACAGATACGCAGTATTTT. This translates into CASTKLTDALASTDTQYF. The chain joins TRBV9 to TRBJ2-3; the match to TRBD2 covers 7 bases. Germline trimming cut 6 bases from V and 0 bases from J; bases unmatched to any gene: 16. The CDR3 is made up of 18 amino acids. Germline CDR1 reads SGDLS; CDR2 reads YYNGEE.

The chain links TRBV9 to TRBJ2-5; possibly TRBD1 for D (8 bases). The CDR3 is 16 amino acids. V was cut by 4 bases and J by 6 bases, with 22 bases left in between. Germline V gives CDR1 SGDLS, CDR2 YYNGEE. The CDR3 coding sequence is TGTGCCAGCAGCCAGGGGGCTAGCGGAGCCCGGAAGACCCAGTACTTC. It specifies CASSQGASGARKTQYF.

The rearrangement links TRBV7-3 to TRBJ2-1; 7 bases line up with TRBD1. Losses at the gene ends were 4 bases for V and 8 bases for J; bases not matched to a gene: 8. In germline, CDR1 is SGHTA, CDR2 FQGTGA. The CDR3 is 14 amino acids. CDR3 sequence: CASSSMDRLDEQFF. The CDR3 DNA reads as TGTGCCAGCAGCTCCATGGACAGGCTGGATGAGCAGTTCTTC.

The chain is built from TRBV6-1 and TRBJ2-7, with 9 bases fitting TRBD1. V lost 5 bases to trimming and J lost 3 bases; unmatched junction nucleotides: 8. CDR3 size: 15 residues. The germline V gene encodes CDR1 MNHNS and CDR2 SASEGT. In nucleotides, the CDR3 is TGTGCCAGCAGTACACCCGGGACAGGGAACTACGAGCAGTACTTC. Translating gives CASSTPGTGNYEQYF.